Here is one T cell receptor beta chain with its context. Germline CDR1 and CDR2: ENHRY and SYGVKD. V was shortened by 3 bases and J by 3 bases, with 14 bases between the two germline ends. CDR3 size: 15 residues. The data are from a study of tumor-infiltrating lymphocytes in localized non-small cell lung cancer. Study at large: From each patient, both tumor and uninvolved lung, non-adjacent to tumor, were sampled.

The table came from immunoSEQ multiplex PCR; TCRdb's copy has only in-frame clones and leaves some out. The data contain around 15,000 clones, around 84% of them singletons. This sequence originates from a human donor with non-small cell lung cancer. The sequencing input was uninvolved lung tissue not adjacent to the tumor. V usage is TRBV10-3 and J usage is TRBJ2-5; D not certain. CDR3 sequence (DNA): TGTGCCATCAGTGACGGGCCCTTAACCAAAGAGACCCAGTACTTC. Its protein product is CAISDGPLTKETQYF.